A single sample is the source of the 4 T cell receptor beta chains below, sequenced in a study of PD-1 blockade in classical Hodgkin lymphoma. Libraries were prepared by immunoSEQ multiplex PCR; TCRdb keeps only in-frame clonotypes and omits some of them. Of around 10,000 clones detected, more than 75% appear once; the ten largest clones hold 34%. All trial patients relapsed after autologous stem cell transplantation. The starting material was peripheral blood mononuclear cells (PBMCs), obtained before the second cycle of nivolumab. The receptors come from a human donor with classical Hodgkin lymphoma.

The chain carries TRBV19 and TRBJ1-5; 7 nucleotides line up with TRBD1. Looked up from germline, CDR1 is LNHDA and CDR2 is SQIVND (reference sequence). Germline trimming cut 3 bases from V and 5 bases from J; bases unmatched to any gene: 1. The CDR3 totals 13 residues. This chain's CDR3 is CASSMTGYQPQHF. The CDR3 DNA follows: TGTGCCAGTAGTATGACAGGGTATCAGCCCCAGCATTTT.

The rearrangement links TRBV7-9 to TRBJ2-7; tentatively, D is TRBD1 or TRBD2 (5 bases each). The germline V gene encodes CDR1 SEHNR and CDR2 FQNEAQ (reference sequence). The CDR3 totals 12 residues. Trimming pared 3 bases from V and 5 bases from J, leaving 8 bases between. The CDR3 loop reads CASSLGVDEQYF. The DNA for the CDR3 is TGTGCCAGCAGCTTGGGGGTAGACGAGCAGTACTTC. The full variable domain, in which reference TRBV7-9 and TRBJ2-7 provide the parts outside the CDR3, is DTGVSQNPRHKITKRGQNVTFRCDPISEHNRLYWYRQTLGQGPEFLTYFQNEAQLEKSRLLSDRFSAERPKGSFSTLEIQRTEQGDSAMYLCASSLGVDEQYFGPGTRLTVT.

The rearrangement uses TRBV27 and TRBJ2-5; 7 bases match TRBD1. The DNA end is more similar to TRBJ2-7, so the J call may be wrong. Germline lookup yields CDR1 MNHEY and CDR2 SMNVEV (reference sequence). This CDR3 is 16 amino acids long. The CDR3, as DNA: TGTGCCAGCAGTCCAACCCAGGGACAGCTAACCTACGAGCAGTACTTC. It codes for CASSPTQGQLTYEQYF.

This chain joins TRBV19 and TRBJ1-1; D may be TRBD1 (5 bases). The CDR3 has 14 residues. Germline lookup yields CDR1 LNHDA and CDR2 SQIVND (reference sequence). V gave up 6 bases and J gave up 0 bases, with 11 bases separating them. The CDR3 DNA follows: TGTGCCAGTAGCCCGGGACGGATGAACACTGAAGCTTTCTTT. This sequence encodes CASSPGRMNTEAFF.